One sample yielded the 19 T cell receptor beta chains listed below, sequenced in a study of response to subunit inactivated influenza vaccine. One entry per CDR3 protein, called by TCRdb with MiXCR from the RT-PCR reads. The sample has about 500,000 distinct CDR3 sequences; approximately 15% are singletons. Here the sequenced sample was CD4+ T cells sorted from PBMCs, taken around 25 months after vaccination. Every receptor here comes from a man between 50 and 69 years old who received an inactivated influenza vaccine.

This clonotype has a handful of counts. The CDR3 DNA sequence: TGCAGTGCGGTAGCGGGAGGGAACTCAGATACGCAGTATTTT. This encodes CSAVAGGNSDTQYF. This chain joins TRBV20-1 and TRBJ2-3; TRBD2 matches 11 bases. Unmatched junction bases numbered 6, after V lost 6 bases and J lost 4 bases. This CDR3 region has 14 residues. CDR1 and CDR2 from the germline V gene are DFQATT and SNEGSKA (reference sequence).

In its sample, this clonotype was seen a few times. J is TRBJ2-2 and V is TRBV20-1; TRBD1 matches at 9 bases. The CDR3 has 14 residues. Germline values: CDR1 DFQATT, CDR2 SNEGSKA (reference sequence). The junction had 1 base not matched to a gene; V was cut back by 5 bases and J by 0 bases. The CDR3 spells CSARDRANTGELFF. In DNA form, the CDR3 reads TGCAGTGCTCGGGACAGGGCGAACACCGGGGAGCTGTTTTTT.

The chain employs TRBV14 and TRBJ2-7, with D maybe TRBD1 (5 bases). This CDR3 spans 15 amino acids. Germline lookup yields CDR1 SGHDN and CDR2 FVKESK. The V end was cut by 1 base, the J end by 3 bases, with 13 bases between. The CDR3: CASSQGGQLIYEQYF. The CDR3 coding sequence is TGTGCCAGCAGCCAAGGGGGCCAGCTAATCTACGAGCAGTACTTC.

V usage is TRBV6-2 or TRBV6-3 and J usage is TRBJ2-2, with D tentatively TRBD2 (5 bases). CDR3 size: 14 residues. V lost 6 bases, J lost 0 bases, and 8 bases lay in between. From germline, CDR1 is MNHEY and CDR2 SVGEGT. CDR3 loop: CASRLDSNTGELFF. CDR3 nucleotide sequence: TGTGCCAGCAGATTGGACTCGAACACCGGGGAGCTGTTTTTT.

The chain carries TRBV2 and TRBJ1-6; D gene unclear. This CDR3 region has 16 residues. Trimming pared 4 bases from V and 5 bases from J, leaving 15 bases between. CDR1 and CDR2 from the germline V gene are SNHLY and FYNNEI. The CDR3 DNA is TGTGCCAGCAGTGTGTTGGGCGGGCAAAATAATTCACCCCTCCACTTT. Translated, it gives CASSVLGGQNNSPLHF.

The chain uses TRBV6-2 or TRBV6-3 and TRBJ2-7, with TRBD2 as a possible D gene (6 bases). Germline V gene data show CDR1 as MNHEY and CDR2 as SVGEGT. V was clipped by 2 bases and J by 1 base, with 9 bases between them. The CDR3 is 14 residues long. CDR3 residues: CASSYDSGSYEQYF. CDR3 coding DNA: TGTGCCAGCAGTTACGATAGCGGTTCCTACGAGCAGTACTTC.

This clonotype was observed a handful of times. This chain uses TRBV7-9 with TRBJ1-6, with TRBD1 matching 8 bases. The V gene's germline CDR1 is SEHNR and CDR2 FQNEAQ (reference sequence). The V gene end was trimmed by 1 base and the J gene end by 9 bases; junction bases not matched to a gene: 2. CDR3 length: 14 residues. The CDR3 bases are TGTGCCAGCAGCTTAGAACAGGGGGTTTCACCCCTCCACTTT. Protein: CASSLEQGVSPLHF.

The J gene is TRBJ2-5, the V gene TRBV7-8, with a weak D call TRBD1 (5 bases). Trimming left V 0 bases short and J 6 bases short, with 11 bases between. Germline V gene lookup returns CDR1 SGHVS and CDR2 FQNEAQ. The CDR3 has 14 residues. CDR3 DNA: TGTGCCAGCAGCTTAGCGGGCAGGGCAAAGACCCAGTACTTC. This sequence encodes CASSLAGRAKTQYF.

The J gene is TRBJ2-1, the V gene TRBV7-9; D is possibly TRBD2 (6 bases). The CDR3 is 14 amino acids. Germline V lookup: CDR1 SEHNR, CDR2 FQNEAQ (reference sequence). V lost 5 bases to trimming and J lost 6 bases, with 14 bases between them. This CDR3 is CASSPRGLANEQFF. Written as DNA, the CDR3 is TGTGCCAGCAGCCCACGGGGACTCGCCAATGAGCAGTTCTTC.

J is TRBJ1-2 and V is TRBV7-9, with 7 bases lining up with TRBD1. Germline V gene sequence: CDR1 SEHNR, CDR2 FQNEAQ (reference sequence). V shed 5 bases and J 9 bases; nucleotides not matched to a gene: 6. The CDR3 spans 12 residues. This CDR3 is CASSVSGGSYTF. CDR3 nucleotides: TGTGCCAGCAGCGTTTCAGGGGGGAGCTACACCTTC.

This chain uses TRBV9 with TRBJ2-2; TRBD1 matches at 9 bases. With 4 bases clipped from V and 1 base from J, the junction kept 5 bases outside the gene matches. The length of the CDR3 is 16 residues. In germline, CDR1 is SGDLS, CDR2 YYNGEE. In DNA form, the CDR3 reads TGTGCCAGCAGCCAAATGGGACAGGGGAACACCGGGGAGCTGTTTTTT. It translates to CASSQMGQGNTGELFF.

The table lists this clonotype with a few counts. This chain connects TRBV12-3 or TRBV12-4 to TRBJ1-1; tentatively, D is TRBD1 (6 bases). The length of the CDR3 is 14 residues. Trimming cost V 6 bases and J 1 base, with 12 bases left between them. The CDR3 region is CASSTVRGNTEAFF. CDR3 bases: TGTGCCAGCAGCACGGTCAGGGGGAACACTGAAGCTTTCTTT.

This clonotype was seen more than once but under ten times. CDR3 protein: CATALVASGRAQGEQFF. The CDR3 DNA is TGTGCCACCGCACTGGTGGCTAGCGGGAGGGCTCAGGGTGAGCAGTTCTTC. The rearrangement uses TRBV12-3 or TRBV12-4 and TRBJ2-1; 12 nucleotides agree with TRBD2. Germline trimming cut 10 bases from V and 9 bases from J; bases unmatched to any gene: 19. The CDR3 runs 17 residues.

The rearrangement uses TRBV20-1 and TRBJ2-1; TRBD2 matches 9 bases. The germline CDR1 and CDR2 sequences are DFQATT and SNEGSKA (reference sequence). The CDR3 runs to 17 residues. Germline trimming cut 0 bases from V and 3 bases from J; bases unmatched to any gene: 9. The chain's CDR3 is CSARDLAGGPVYNEQFF. CDR3 DNA: TGCAGTGCTAGAGATCTGGCGGGAGGGCCGGTCTACAATGAGCAGTTCTTC.

The genes are TRBV24-1 and TRBJ2-5, with D possibly matching TRBD1 (6 bases). Trimming took 4 bases from V and 7 from J, leaving 18 bases between them. Germline V gives CDR1 KGHDR, CDR2 SFDVKD. This CDR3 is built from 15 residues. The CDR3 is CATSDSSEGDLTQYF. In DNA form, the CDR3 reads TGTGCCACCAGTGACTCCTCAGAGGGGGATTTGACCCAGTACTTC.

This rearrangement joins TRBV6-1 to TRBJ2-2; D perhaps matches TRBD2 (5 bases). V was clipped by 1 base and J by 4 bases, with 13 bases between them. Germline lookup yields CDR1 MNHNS and CDR2 SASEGT. The CDR3 runs to 16 residues. CDR3 protein: CASSEVDGVGTGELFF. As DNA, the CDR3 is TGTGCCAGCAGTGAAGTCGACGGGGTCGGCACCGGGGAGCTGTTTTTT.

This clonotype has more than one count but fewer than ten. The chain carries TRBV25-1 and TRBJ2-7; TRBD1 matches at 7 bases. The ends lost 3 bases at V and 4 bases at J; junction bases unmatched: 3. The CDR3 consists of 13 residues. Germline loops: CDR1 MGHDK, CDR2 SYGVNS. CDR3: CASSEGDSYEQYF. As DNA, the CDR3 is TGTGCCAGCAGTGAGGGGGACAGTTACGAGCAGTACTTC.

This clonotype has just a few counts. The V call is TRBV6-5, the J call TRBJ2-1; TRBD2 agrees at 11 bases. Germline V gene data show CDR1 as MNHEY and CDR2 as SVGAGI. CDR3 length: 15 amino acids. V gave up 2 bases and J gave up 9 bases; unmatched junction bases: 6. In DNA, the CDR3 is TGTGCCAGCAGTTACCAAACTAGCGGGAGAGGTGAGCAGTTCTTC. Its translation: CASSYQTSGRGEQFF.

This clonotype was observed at least ten times. V and J are TRBV12-3 or TRBV12-4 and TRBJ1-6; weak D call: TRBD1 (6 bases). The germline V and J ends were trimmed by 5 bases and 6 bases, with 8 bases remaining between them. The CDR3 is 13 amino acids. The CDR3 loop reads CASSARGNSPLHF. Here the CDR3 DNA reads TGTGCCAGCAGTGCCAGGGGTAATTCACCCCTCCACTTT.